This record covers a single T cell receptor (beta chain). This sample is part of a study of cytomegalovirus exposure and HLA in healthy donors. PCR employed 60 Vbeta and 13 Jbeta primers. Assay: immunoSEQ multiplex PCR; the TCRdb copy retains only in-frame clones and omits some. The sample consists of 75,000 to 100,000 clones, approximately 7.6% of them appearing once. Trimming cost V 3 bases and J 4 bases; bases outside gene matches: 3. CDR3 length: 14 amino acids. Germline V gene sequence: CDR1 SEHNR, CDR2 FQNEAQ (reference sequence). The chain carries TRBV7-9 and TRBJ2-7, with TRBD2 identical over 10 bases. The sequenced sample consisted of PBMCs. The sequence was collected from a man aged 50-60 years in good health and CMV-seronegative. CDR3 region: CASSFPSGSYEQYF. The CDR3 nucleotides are TGTGCCAGCAGCTTCCCTAGCGGGAGTTACGAGCAGTACTTC.